A single sample is the source of the 2 T cell receptor beta chains below, sequenced in a study of prognosis after radiotherapy for stage I lung cancer. Template was genomic DNA; TCR beta CDR3 amplified in two multiplex PCR rounds. First-round PCR employed TRBV- and TRBJ-specific primers for each gene. TCRdb re-called the multiplex PCR reads through MiXCR, storing one row per CDR3 protein. The data hold about 14,000 distinct CDR3 sequences, with roughly a third observed a single time. The material sequenced was PBMCs, taken before or after stereotactic body radiation therapy (not recorded which). The receptors come from a donor aged 50 or older with non-small cell lung cancer.

This clonotype was seen ten or more times. The chain combines TRBV19 with TRBJ1-1, with 7 bases lining up with TRBD1. V lost 8 bases, J lost 4 bases, and 10 bases stayed unmatched. This CDR3 is 14 amino acids long. Germline V lookup: CDR1 LNHDA, CDR2 SQIVND (reference sequence). CDR3 nucleotide sequence: TGTGCCAGTGACCGCACAGGGGATATCACTGAAGCTTTCTTT. Translating it yields CASDRTGDITEAFF.

This clonotype was counted many times. CDR3: CASSQQPGTIEQYF. The CDR3 bases are TGCGCCAGCAGCCAACAACCCGGGACGATCGAGCAGTACTTC. V gene TRBV4-1 combines with J gene TRBJ2-7; D may be TRBD1 or TRBD2 (5 bases each). V gave up 2 bases and J gave up 6 bases, with 14 bases separating them. CDR1 is MGHRA and CDR2 is YSYEKL in the germline V gene. The CDR3 has 14 residues.